This is a list of T cell receptor beta chains from one sample in a study of T cells in Graves' hyperthyroidism and ophthalmopathy. TCRdb passed the multiplex PCR reads through MiXCR, listing each CDR3 protein once. The data show under 130,000 distinct CDR3 sequences, roughly 50% seen once. The sample consisted of blood. The source of these receptors is a man aged 40-55 years with Graves' hyperthyroidism. Each CDR3 is given with its conserved first and last residue. A D gene is named only where the DNA matches it firmly. Only some rows state a clone size, as once, few, many or a class for expanded clones.

D gene	clone size	V gene	J gene	CDR3 protein	CDR3 DNA
.	.	TRBV24-1	TRBJ2-3	CVTRGSASTDTQDF	TGTGTCACCAGAGGTAGCGCCAGCACAGATACGCAGGATTTT
.	.	TRBV7-2	TRBJ1-1	CASSLPTGNLPVNTEAFF	TGTGCCAGCAGCCTACCGACGGGGAACCTTCCCGTGAACACTGAAGCTTTCTTT
TRBD1	many	TRBV6-6	TRBJ1-4	CASSYSRQGSEKLFF	TGTGCCAGCAGTTACTCGAGACAGGGGTCTGAAAAACTGTTTTTT
.	few	TRBV9	TRBJ1-5	CASSLGLDQPQHF	TGTGCCAGCAGTTTAGGTTTAGATCAGCCCCAGCATTTT
.	.	TRBV11-3	TRBJ1-2	CASSPVNGGSLGYTF	TGTGCCAGCAGCCCCGTCAATGGGGGCTCGTTGGGCTACACCTTC
.	.	TRBV5-1	TRBJ2-5	CASSPGLQETQYF	TGCGCCAGCAGCCCGGGACTGCAAGAGACCCAGTACTTC
.	.	TRBV15	TRBJ1-1	CATSSGRRTEVFF	TGTGCCACCAGCTCAGGGAGGAGGACTGAGGTTTTCTTT
.	many	TRBV5-4	TRBJ1-2	CASTPQEVGGYTF	TGTGCCAGCACCCCGCAAGAGGTCGGGGGCTACACCTTC
TRBD2	.	TRBV7-2	TRBJ2-7	CASSPTSGGEQYF	TGTGCCAGCAGCCCGACTAGCGGGGGGGAGCAGTACTTC
.	.	TRBV7-9	TRBJ2-1	CASSPVQRYNEQFF	TGTGCCAGCAGCCCCGTCCAGCGATACAATGAGCAGTTCTTC
.	many	TRBV5-1	TRBJ1-1	CASSWGMGNTEAFF	TGCGCCAGCAGCTGGGGCATGGGGAACACTGAAGCTTTCTTT
TRBD2	.	TRBV7-9	TRBJ2-1	CASSLDLGREFF	TGTGCCAGCAGCTTAGATTTGGGGAGGGAGTTCTTC
TRBD1	few	TRBV25-1	TRBJ1-3	CASSRTGVWRNTIYF	TGTGCCAGCAGTCGTACAGGGGTATGGCGGAACACCATATATTTT
TRBD2	many	TRBV6-5	TRBJ2-7	CASSSGLVPDEQYF	TGTGCCAGCAGTTCCGGACTAGTACCAGACGAGCAGTACTTC
TRBD2	many	TRBV5-1	TRBJ2-7	CASSSHGAGGNEQYF	TGCGCCAGCAGCTCCCACGGGGCGGGAGGAAACGAGCAGTACTTC
.	.	TRBV7-8	TRBJ2-3	CASSFGRLTADTQYF	TGTGCCAGCAGCTTCGGGCGGTTGACTGCAGATACGCAGTATTTT
TRBD2	.	TRBV29-1	TRBJ2-1	CSGGLAGDDEQFF	TGCAGCGGAGGACTAGCGGGAGACGATGAGCAGTTCTTC
TRBD2	few	TRBV6-5	TRBJ2-7	CASSPGGLAGTYEQYF	TGTGCCAGCAGTCCGGGGGGACTAGCGGGAACCTACGAGCAGTACTTC
TRBD1	once	TRBV15	TRBJ1-5	CATSGRTGDQPQHF	TGTGCCACCAGCGGACGGACAGGGGATCAGCCCCAGCATTTT
TRBD1	many	TRBV6-4	TRBJ1-5	CASSELVTGGRQPQHF	TGTGCCAGCAGTGAGCTCGTAACAGGGGGCAGACAGCCCCAGCATTTT
TRBD1	.	TRBV5-1	TRBJ1-2	CASSPGEGASGYTF	TGCGCCAGCAGCCCTGGAGAGGGGGCGAGCGGCTACACCTTC
.	.	TRBV5-1	TRBJ1-2	CASSMVQGYDYGYTF	TGCGCCAGCAGCATGGTGCAGGGTTACGACTATGGCTACACCTTC
.	many	TRBV29-1	TRBJ1-1	CSVITGIVNTEAFF	TGCAGCGTTATCACAGGGATCGTGAACACTGAAGCTTTCTTT
.	many	TRBV5-5	TRBJ2-5	CASSPLEIRWQETQYF	TGTGCCAGCAGCCCCTTGGAGATTCGGTGGCAAGAGACCCAGTACTTC
.	few	TRBV15	TRBJ2-6	CATSSVGPGANVLTF	TGTGCCACCAGCAGCGTTGGCCCTGGGGCCAACGTCCTGACTTTC
.	.	TRBV27	TRBJ2-3	CASSATLTDTQYF	TGTGCCAGCAGTGCGACCCTCACAGATACGCAGTATTTT
.	.	TRBV7-2	TRBJ2-7	CASSYPGEDLTYELYF	TGTGCCAGCAGCTACCCCGGGGAGGACCTCACCTACGAGCTGTACTTC
.	many	TRBV20-1	TRBJ2-1	CSAHEVGPHNEQFF	TGCAGTGCCCACGAGGTGGGTCCCCACAATGAGCAGTTCTTC
.	many	TRBV12-3/TRBV12-4	TRBJ1-1	CASSSPGMNTEAFF	TGTGCCAGCAGTTCCCCCGGGATGAACACTGAAGCTTTCTTT
TRBD1	.	TRBV29-1	TRBJ2-7	CSVEGGTGEVYF	TGCAGCGTTGAAGGAGGGACAGGGGAGGTGTACTTC
.	few	TRBV7-2	TRBJ2-1	CASSQTGTDYNEQFF	TGTGCCAGCAGCCAGACAGGTACGGACTACAATGAGCAGTTCTTC
TRBD2	.	TRBV7-6	TRBJ2-5	CASSSEGLEETQYF	TGTGCCAGCAGCTCTGAGGGACTAGAAGAGACCCAGTACTTC
TRBD1	.	TRBV7-9	TRBJ1-6	CASSLSEGANSPLHF	TGTGCCAGCAGCTTATCGGAGGGGGCTAATTCACCCCTCCACTTT
TRBD1	.	TRBV20-1	TRBJ1-6	CSASGQGAPLHF	TGCAGTGCTAGTGGACAGGGGGCACCCCTCCACTTT
TRBD2	.	TRBV6-1	TRBJ2-3	CASRTASSGRGTDTQYF	TGTGCCAGCAGGACGGCTTCTAGCGGGAGAGGGACAGATACGCAGTATTTT
TRBD2	many	TRBV13	TRBJ2-1	CASSPGLAGVNEQFF	TGTGCCAGCAGCCCAGGACTAGCGGGGGTTAATGAGCAGTTCTTC
.	.	TRBV28	TRBJ1-5	CASRGGRIGDQPQHF	TGTGCCAGCAGGGGGGGGAGGATCGGAGATCAGCCCCAGCATTTT
.	many	TRBV7-9	TRBJ2-7	CTSSPPGPRAYEQYF	TGTACCAGCAGCCCTCCCGGGCCCAGGGCCTACGAGCAGTACTTC
TRBD2	many	TRBV7-6	TRBJ2-5	CASSLDGSGGETQYF	TGTGCCAGCAGCTTAGATGGTAGCGGGGGGGAGACCCAGTACTTC
TRBD2	.	TRBV10-3	TRBJ2-1	CATTSGSSYNEQFF	TGTGCCACCACTAGCGGGAGCTCCTACAATGAGCAGTTCTTC
.	.	TRBV24-1	TRBJ2-1	CATNGPGNEQFF	TGTGCCACGAACGGCCCGGGGAATGAGCAGTTCTTC
.	many	TRBV2	TRBJ1-5	CASSERENQPQHF	TGTGCCAGCAGTGAAAGGGAAAATCAGCCCCAGCATTTT
TRBD1	.	TRBV3-1	TRBJ1-2	CASSSSGTGGGGYTF	TGTGCCAGCAGCTCCTCCGGGACAGGGGGCGGCGGCTACACCTTC
.	once	TRBV2	TRBJ2-7	CASSEGGDSYEQYF	TGTGCCAGCAGTGAAGGGGGGGACTCCTACGAGCAGTACTTC
TRBD1	many	TRBV20-1	TRBJ1-3	CSALDRRRNTIYF	TGCAGTGCTTTGGACAGGCGAAGAAACACCATATATTTT
TRBD1	few	TRBV14	TRBJ2-2	CASSQDEGGQPNTGELLF	TGTGCCAGCAGCCAAGATGAAGGGGGCCAACCTAACACCGGGGAGCTGTTATTT
.	many	TRBV7-9	TRBJ1-2	CASSGYGYSYGYTF	TGTGCCAGCAGCGGCTATGGGTATTCCTATGGCTACACCTTC
.	many	TRBV19	TRBJ2-2	CASRAGGANTGELFF	TGTGCCAGCAGAGCGGGCGGGGCTAACACCGGGGAGCTGTTTTTT
.	many	TRBV7-2	TRBJ1-1	CASSLVGGETEAFF	TGTGCCAGCAGCTTAGTGGGGGGCGAGACTGAAGCTTTCTTT
TRBD2	.	TRBV24-1	TRBJ2-7	CATSDLCPWGTSGSYEQYF	TGTGCCACCAGTGATTTGTGTCCTTGGGGGACTAGCGGCTCCTATGAGCAGTACTTC
.	.	TRBV7-3	TRBJ2-3	CASSLTPGGTQYF	TGTGCCAGCAGCTTAACTCCCGGGGGTACGCAGTATTTT
.	many	TRBV12-3/TRBV12-4	TRBJ1-1	CASSLSLQNTEAFF	TGTGCCAGCAGCCTAAGTCTTCAGAACACTGAAGCTTTCTTT
.	many	TRBV6-2/TRBV6-3	TRBJ2-7	CASDFLRRSEQYF	TGTGCCAGCGATTTTCTTCGAAGGTCCGAGCAGTACTTC
.	many	TRBV15	TRBJ1-5	CATSLSSNQPQHF	TGTGCCACCAGCCTAAGTTCAAATCAGCCCCAGCATTTT
TRBD2	many	TRBV7-8	TRBJ2-3	CASSLDLAGGPTDTQYF	TGTGCCAGCAGCTTAGACCTAGCGGGGGGGCCGACAGATACGCAGTATTTT